Listed below are T cell receptor beta chains from one sample, sequenced in a study of PD-L1 blockade in urothelial cancer. The data were produced by immunoSEQ multiplex PCR, yet TCRdb's version contains in-frame clones alone and is incomplete. The data contain tens of thousands of clones, 65% to 90% of them seen just once; the ten biggest clones take up approximately 2%. The sample in question was PBMCs, obtained around atezolizumab (anti-PD-L1) treatment. All receptors derive from a man aged 50-60 years with urothelial cancer. Both conserved end residues are part of each CDR3.

J gene,V gene,CDR3 protein
TRBJ2-6,TRBV9,CASSVVQSGANVLTF
TRBJ1-2,TRBV6-5,CASRNRNSRIYGYTF
TRBJ1-1,TRBV6-1,CASGSQGYTGEAFF
TRBJ2-3,TRBV9,CASSGRTWANTDTQYF
TRBJ2-7,TRBV6-5,CASRGGPYEQYF
TRBJ2-5,TRBV5-6,CASSLRETQYF
TRBJ2-5,TRBV18,CASSPTSGRETQYF
TRBJ1-6,TRBV4-1,CASSHQGTGGPLHF
TRBJ1-2,TRBV4-1,CASNEKNRHHGYTF
TRBJ1-5,TRBV27,CASSAREQPQHF
TRBJ2-1,TRBV7-3,CASSPTSGADNEQFF
TRBJ1-5,TRBV19,CASNGRTGSNQPQHF
TRBJ2-2,TRBV18,CASSPYAAGTGELFF